These T cell receptor beta chains were read from a single sample in a study of cytomegalovirus exposure and HLA in healthy donors. The assay was immunoSEQ multiplex PCR, and TCRdb's table has in-frame clones only and misses some. The data show approximately 91,000 clones, 81% seen once. Sequencing input: PBMCs. These receptors all stem from a human donor in good health. Each CDR3 is given with its conserved first and last residue. A D gene is named only where the DNA matches it firmly. A clone size is listed for some rows: how often the clone was seen (once, few, many), or a class if it is expanded.

j_gene | abundance | v_gene | d_gene | CDR3nt | CDR3aa
TRBJ2-3 | NA | TRBV6-6 | NA | TGTGCCAGCAGCGTCCGAGGATTAGATACGCAGTATTTT | CASSVRGLDTQYF
TRBJ2-5 | NA | TRBV7-6 | TRBD1 | TGTGCCAGCAGGGGTACAGGGGACGGGCAAGAGACCCAGTACTTC | CASRGTGDGQETQYF
TRBJ2-7 | NA | TRBV28 | TRBD1 | TGTGCCAGCAGTTTATTTGGGGTGAGGGACAGGGCCTCCTACAAGCAGTACTTC | CASSLFGVRDRASYKQYF
TRBJ2-3 | NA | TRBV15 | TRBD2 | TGTGCCACCAGCAGGACCGGACTAGCGGGAGTTGGGGATACGCAGTATTTT | CATSRTGLAGVGDTQYF
TRBJ1-2 | NA | TRBV4-2 | NA | TGTGCCAGCGGTGAAAGCGGCCGTGAAATCTACACCTTC | CASGESGREIYTF
TRBJ1-2 | NA | TRBV7-2 | TRBD1 | TGTGCCAGCAGCTCTAGGACAGGGCTGGAGGGCTACACCTTC | CASSSRTGLEGYTF
TRBJ2-2 | NA | TRBV6-5 | NA | TGTGCCAGCAGTTCCCTAGCTGGCACCGGGGAGCTGTTTTTT | CASSSLAGTGELFF
TRBJ1-1 | few | TRBV7-9 | NA | TGTGCCAGCAGCGCAGGGGTTTGGGACACTGAAGCTTTCTTT | CASSAGVWDTEAFF
TRBJ2-2 | NA | TRBV7-9 | NA | TGTGCCAGCAGCTTACAGGGGAACACCGGGGAGCTGTTTTTT | CASSLQGNTGELFF
TRBJ2-7 | NA | TRBV19 | TRBD2 | TGTGCCAGTAGTATGCTAGCGGGAACCTACGAGCAGTACTTC | CASSMLAGTYEQYF
TRBJ1-4 | NA | TRBV6-6 | NA | TGTGCCAGCAGTTACTATCCAAATGAAAAACTGTTTTTT | CASSYYPNEKLFF
TRBJ1-5 | NA | TRBV29-1 | NA | TGCAGCGTTGCCCCGACAGTCAATCAGCCCCAGCATTTT | CSVAPTVNQPQHF
TRBJ2-7 | NA | TRBV7-2 | TRBD2 | TGTGCCAGCAGCTTGCTAGCGGATACCTACGAGCAGTACTTC | CASSLLADTYEQYF
TRBJ2-5 | NA | TRBV7-2 | TRBD2 | TGTGCCAGCAGCACTAGCGGGGGGAAGGGGACCCAGTACTTC | CASSTSGGKGTQYF
TRBJ1-2 | NA | TRBV15 | TRBD1 | TGTGCCACCAGCAGGGGGAACAGGGGGCAGATAGATGGCTACACCTTC | CATSRGNRGQIDGYTF
TRBJ1-2 | NA | TRBV9 | TRBD1 | TGTGCCAGCAGCGTAGGACAGGGTATGAGCTATGGCTACACCTTC | CASSVGQGMSYGYTF
TRBJ1-5 | NA | TRBV19 | TRBD1 | TGTGCCAGTACCTCTACAGGGGGAAAGCATCAGCCCCAGCATTTT | CASTSTGGKHQPQHF
TRBJ1-2 | NA | TRBV7-9 | NA | TGTGCCAGCAGCTTGGAGATAGGAGGCTACACCTTC | CASSLEIGGYTF
TRBJ2-1 | NA | TRBV6-4 | NA | TGTGCCAGCAGTGACGGTGGGAGCTCCTACAATGAGCAGTTCTTC | CASSDGGSSYNEQFF
TRBJ2-2 | NA | TRBV5-1 | NA | TGCGCCAGCAGCTTGGAAGCCAGCGGGACCGGGGAGCTGTTTTTT | CASSLEASGTGELFF
TRBJ2-2 | few | TRBV2 | NA | TGTGCCAGCAAGGGGACTCGGTGGCCCGGGGAGCTGTTTTTT | CASKGTRWPGELFF
TRBJ2-2 | NA | TRBV9 | TRBD2 | TGTGCCAGCAGCGTAGAGCTAGCGGGAGGGTTCGGGGAGCTGTTTTTT | CASSVELAGGFGELFF
TRBJ2-6 | NA | TRBV9 | NA | TGTGCCAGCAGCGTAGATGGCCACGGGGCCAACGTCCTGACTTTC | CASSVDGHGANVLTF
TRBJ2-3 | NA | TRBV9 | NA | TGTGCCAGCAGCCCCAGTGGAGCGCCGAGCACAGATACGCAGTATTTT | CASSPSGAPSTDTQYF
TRBJ2-3 | NA | TRBV30 | NA | TGTGCCTGGAGTCTTGGCGGGGCCCAGGGTACGCAGTATTTT | CAWSLGGAQGTQYF
TRBJ1-4 | NA | TRBV28 | NA | TGTGCCAGCAGGGCCGGGGGGTCCGGGAAACTGTTTTTT | CASRAGGSGKLFF
TRBJ2-5 | NA | TRBV11-2 | NA | TGTGCCAGCAGACTAGGGGGGGCAGGGGAGACCCAGTACTTC | CASRLGGAGETQYF
TRBJ2-2 | NA | TRBV7-7 | TRBD2 | TGTGCTAGCAGCTTGGGACTAGAGAACCGGGAGCTGTTTTTT | CASSLGLENRELFF
TRBJ1-4 | NA | TRBV25-1 | NA | TGTGCCAGCAGTGAATCCAGATCTAATGAAAAACTGTTTTTT | CASSESRSNEKLFF
TRBJ1-1 | NA | TRBV4-1 | TRBD1 | TGCGCCAGCAGCCTCCGACAGGGCCCGGGGAACACTGAAGCTTTCTTT | CASSLRQGPGNTEAFF
TRBJ2-2 | NA | TRBV7-2 | NA | TGTGCCAGCAGCTTAGGGACTAACACCGGGGAGCTGTTTTTT | CASSLGTNTGELFF
TRBJ2-2 | NA | TRBV5-1 | TRBD2 | TGCGCCAGCAGCCTCCGACTAGCGGGGGGAGGCGGGGAGCTGTTTTTT | CASSLRLAGGGGELFF
TRBJ1-6 | NA | TRBV4-1 | TRBD1 | TGCGCCAGCAGCCTGAAACAGGGGAGACATAATTCACCCCTCCACTTT | CASSLKQGRHNSPLHF
TRBJ2-2 | NA | TRBV9 | NA | TGTGCCAGCAGCGCGGGACTCCCGAACACCGGGGAGCTGTTTTTT | CASSAGLPNTGELFF
TRBJ2-1 | NA | TRBV7-9 | NA | TGTGCCAGCAGCCCACTACAGGGCAATGAGCAGTTCTTC | CASSPLQGNEQFF
TRBJ2-7 | NA | TRBV7-9 | NA | TGTGCCAGCAGCCCCGTAAACGAGCAGTACTTC | CASSPVNEQYF
TRBJ2-2 | NA | TRBV28 | NA | TGTGCCAGCAGTGCAGGTTGGGAGCTGTTTTTT | CASSAGWELFF
TRBJ2-1 | NA | TRBV9 | NA | TGTGCCAGCAGCGTAGGGCTGAACTCCTACAATGAGCAGTTCTTC | CASSVGLNSYNEQFF
TRBJ1-2 | few | TRBV7-9 | NA | TGTGCCAGCAGCTCGATACAGGGTAATAACTATGGCTACACCTTC | CASSSIQGNNYGYTF
TRBJ2-3 | NA | TRBV7-2 | NA | TGTGCCAGCAGCTTGGGTTCGGGAGATACGCAGTATTTT | CASSLGSGDTQYF
TRBJ1-3 | NA | TRBV5-4 | NA | TGTGCCAGCAGCCCGGGATACGGAAACACCATATATTTT | CASSPGYGNTIYF